Sequencing of this TCR beta chain was carried out in a study of T-cell memory formation after mild COVID-19. Study information: Among the donors, TCR clusters were largely specific to each donor.

Overall study findings and caveats: While clones contracting from day 15 to 85 were balanced between CD4 and CD8, later expanders leaned CD4+. Those CD4+ clones that contracted were mainly in CM and EM (CD8+ ones in EMRA).

Trimming shortened V by 3 bases and J by 10 bases, and 9 bases separated the two germline ends. Germline CDR1 is KGHDR and CDR2 is SFDVKD. The CDR3 contains 12 residues. After 5'RACE with constant-segment primers, TCR alpha and TCR beta cDNA libraries carrying sample barcodes and UMIs were obtained. TCRdb redid the calling of the 5' RACE reads with MiXCR, one entry per CDR3 protein. The sample shows a few hundred thousand distinct CDR3 sequences, under 30% of them seen only once. A note on this clonotype: Its specificity is unknown.

The rearrangement joins TRBV24-1 to TRBJ2-1; D possibly uses TRBD1 or TRBD2 (5 bases each). This TCR was sampled from an adult woman who had mild COVID-19 (a few samples of this study predate the infection). Cell type and time point are not known. Sequencing used PBMCs or a T cell subset sorted from them (not recorded which). CDR3 in amino acids: CATSDARDEQFF. The CDR3, as DNA: TGTGCCACCAGTGATGCCCGGGACGAGCAGTTCTTC.